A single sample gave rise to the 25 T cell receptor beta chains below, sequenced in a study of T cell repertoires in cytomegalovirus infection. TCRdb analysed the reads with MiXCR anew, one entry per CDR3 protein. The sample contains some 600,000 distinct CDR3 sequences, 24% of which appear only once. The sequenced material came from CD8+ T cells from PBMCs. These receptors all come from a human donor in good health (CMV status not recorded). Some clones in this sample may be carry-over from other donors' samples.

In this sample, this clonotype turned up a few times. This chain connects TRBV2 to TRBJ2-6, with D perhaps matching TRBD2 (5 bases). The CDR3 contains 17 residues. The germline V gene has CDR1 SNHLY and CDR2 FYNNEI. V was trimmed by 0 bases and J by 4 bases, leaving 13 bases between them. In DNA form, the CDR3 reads TGTGCCAGCAGTGAAGCGTGGAGCGGCCTCGGGGCCAACGTCCTGACTTTC. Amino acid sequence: CASSEAWSGLGANVLTF.

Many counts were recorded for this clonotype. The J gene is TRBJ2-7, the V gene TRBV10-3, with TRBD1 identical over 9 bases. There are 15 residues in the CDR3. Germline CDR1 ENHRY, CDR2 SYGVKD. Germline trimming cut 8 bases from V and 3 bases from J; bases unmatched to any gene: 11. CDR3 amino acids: CAISNPGQGSYEQYF. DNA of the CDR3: TGTGCCATCTCGAACCCCGGACAGGGGAGCTACGAGCAGTACTTC.

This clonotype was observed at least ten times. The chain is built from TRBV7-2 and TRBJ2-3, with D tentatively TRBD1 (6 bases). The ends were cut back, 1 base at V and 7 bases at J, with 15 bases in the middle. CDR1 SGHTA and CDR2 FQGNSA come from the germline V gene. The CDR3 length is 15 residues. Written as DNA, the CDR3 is TGTGCCAGCAGCTTAGGGACAGCGAAAAGGAATACGCAGTATTTT. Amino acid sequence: CASSLGTAKRNTQYF.

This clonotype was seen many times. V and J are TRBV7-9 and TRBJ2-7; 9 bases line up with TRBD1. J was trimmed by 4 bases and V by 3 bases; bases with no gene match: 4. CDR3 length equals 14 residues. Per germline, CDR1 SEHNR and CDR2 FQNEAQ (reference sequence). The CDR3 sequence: CASSLGQGIYEQYV. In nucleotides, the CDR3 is TGTGCCAGCAGCTTGGGACAGGGAATTTACGAGCAGTACGTC.

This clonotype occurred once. This CDR3 reads CAISVPGLNPGYTF. The CDR3 DNA sequence: TGTGCCATCAGTGTCCCGGGTTTAAATCCAGGCTACACCTTC. This chain joins TRBV10-3 and TRBJ1-2; D remains ambiguous. In germline, CDR1 is ENHRY, CDR2 SYGVKD. The V and J ends lost 4 bases and 8 bases respectively, with 17 bases between them. This CDR3 is 14 amino acids long.

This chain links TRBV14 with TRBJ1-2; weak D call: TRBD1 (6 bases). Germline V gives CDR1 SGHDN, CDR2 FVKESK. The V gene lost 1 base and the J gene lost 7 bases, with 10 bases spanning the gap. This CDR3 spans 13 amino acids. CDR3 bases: TGTGCCAGCAGCCAAGGGGGGGCTACTGGCTACACCTTC. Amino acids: CASSQGGATGYTF.

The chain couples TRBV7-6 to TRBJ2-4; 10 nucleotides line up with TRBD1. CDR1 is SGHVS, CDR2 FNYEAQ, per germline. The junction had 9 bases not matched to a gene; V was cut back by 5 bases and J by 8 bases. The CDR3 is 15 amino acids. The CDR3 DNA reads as TGTGCCAGCAGCCCGGCGGGACAGGGGATTGACATTCAGTACTTC. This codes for CASSPAGQGIDIQYF.

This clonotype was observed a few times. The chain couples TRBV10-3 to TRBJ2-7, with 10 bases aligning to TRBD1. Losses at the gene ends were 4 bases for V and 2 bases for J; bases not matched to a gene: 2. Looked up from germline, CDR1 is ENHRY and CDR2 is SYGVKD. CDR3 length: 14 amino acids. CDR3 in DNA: TGTGCCATCAGTGTGGGGACAGGGGCCTACGAGCAGTACTTC. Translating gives CAISVGTGAYEQYF.

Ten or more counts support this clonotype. The CDR3 reads CASSLALRGQANEQYF. As DNA, the CDR3 is TGTGCCAGCAGCTTAGCGCTAAGGGGACAGGCGAACGAGCAGTACTTC. V gene TRBV7-2 combines with J gene TRBJ2-7; 8 bases fit TRBD1. The V and J ends lost 0 bases and 5 bases, in that order; junction bases with no gene match: 9. CDR1 is SGHTA and CDR2 is FQGNSA in the germline V gene. The CDR3 totals 16 residues.

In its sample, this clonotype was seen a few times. The CDR3 DNA follows: TGTGCCAGCAGTTTCTTCCCGCAAGAGACCCAGTACTTC. This codes for CASSFFPQETQYF. The V gene is TRBV27, the J gene TRBJ2-5; D uncertain. Trimming took 3 bases from V and 2 from J, leaving 7 bases between them. This CDR3 has 13 amino acids. Germline V CDR1 and CDR2: MNHEY, SMNVEV (reference sequence).

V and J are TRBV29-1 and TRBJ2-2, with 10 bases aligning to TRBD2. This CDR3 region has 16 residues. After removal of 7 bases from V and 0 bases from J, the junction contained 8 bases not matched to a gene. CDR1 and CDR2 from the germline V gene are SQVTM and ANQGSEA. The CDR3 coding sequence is TGCAGCGGGGCGGCTAGCGGGGGACCGAACACCGGGGAGCTGTTTTTT. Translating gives CSGAASGGPNTGELFF.

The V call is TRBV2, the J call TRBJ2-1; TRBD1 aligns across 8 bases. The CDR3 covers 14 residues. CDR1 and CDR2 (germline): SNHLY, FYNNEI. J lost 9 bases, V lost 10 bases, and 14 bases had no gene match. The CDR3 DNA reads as TGTGCCACCCCCTCCGGGACAGGTCCTTCTGAGCAGTTCTTC. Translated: CATPSGTGPSEQFF.

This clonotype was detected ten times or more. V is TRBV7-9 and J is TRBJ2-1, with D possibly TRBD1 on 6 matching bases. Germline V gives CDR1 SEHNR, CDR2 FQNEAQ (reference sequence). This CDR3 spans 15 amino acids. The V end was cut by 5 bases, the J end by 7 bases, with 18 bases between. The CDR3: CASSPLGHGENEQFF. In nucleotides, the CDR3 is TGTGCCAGCAGCCCGCTGGGACACGGAGAGAATGAGCAGTTCTTC.

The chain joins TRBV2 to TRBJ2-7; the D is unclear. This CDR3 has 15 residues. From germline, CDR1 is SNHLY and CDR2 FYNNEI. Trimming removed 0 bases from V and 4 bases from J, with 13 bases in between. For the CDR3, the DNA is TGTGCCAGCAGTGAAGCGAAGGCAGATCCTTACGAGCAGTACTTC. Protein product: CASSEAKADPYEQYF. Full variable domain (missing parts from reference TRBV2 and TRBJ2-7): EPEVTQTPSHQVTQMGQEVILRCVPISNHLYFYWYRQILGQKVEFLVSFYNNEISEKSEIFDDQFSVERPDGSNFTLKIRSTKLEDSAMYFCASSEAKADPYEQYFGPGTRLTVT.

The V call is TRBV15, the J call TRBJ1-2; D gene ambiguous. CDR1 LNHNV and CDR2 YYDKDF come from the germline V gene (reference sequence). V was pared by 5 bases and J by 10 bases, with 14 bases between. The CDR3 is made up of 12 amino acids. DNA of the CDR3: TGTGCCACCAGCGTCGGGATTGTCGACTACACCTTC. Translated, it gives CATSVGIVDYTF.

The CDR3 spells CASSYRTGWDSNQPQHF. The CDR3 DNA reads TGTGCCAGCAGTTACCGGACAGGGTGGGATAGCAATCAGCCCCAGCATTTT. The chain uses TRBV6-2 or TRBV6-3 and TRBJ1-5, with TRBD1 identical over 8 bases. From germline, CDR1 is MNHEY and CDR2 SVGEGT. CDR3 length equals 17 residues. V lost 2 bases, J lost 0 bases, and 6 bases stayed unmatched.

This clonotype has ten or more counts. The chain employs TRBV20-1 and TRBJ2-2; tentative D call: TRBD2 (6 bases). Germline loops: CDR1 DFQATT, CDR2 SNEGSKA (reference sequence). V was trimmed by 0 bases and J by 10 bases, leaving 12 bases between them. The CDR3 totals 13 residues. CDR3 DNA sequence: TGCAGTGCTAGAGATAGGGAGGCCGAGGAGCTGTTTTTT. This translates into CSARDREAEELFF.

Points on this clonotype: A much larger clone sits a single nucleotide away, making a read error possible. The CDR3 reads CVSSFKGDYNSPLHF. CDR3 DNA: TGTGTCAGCAGCTTCAAGGGCGACTATAATTCACCCCTCCACTTT. The rearrangement joins TRBV7-8 to TRBJ1-6, with D unresolved. Germline loops: CDR1 SGHVS, CDR2 FQNEAQ. This CDR3 contains 15 residues.

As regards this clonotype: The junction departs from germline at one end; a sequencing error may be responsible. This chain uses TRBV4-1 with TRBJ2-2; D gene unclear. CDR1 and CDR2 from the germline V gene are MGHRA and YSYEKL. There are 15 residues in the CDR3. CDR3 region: CVSSQFQTNTGELFF. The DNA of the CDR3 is TGCGTCAGCAGCCAATTTCAGACTAACACCGGGGAGCTGTTTTTT.

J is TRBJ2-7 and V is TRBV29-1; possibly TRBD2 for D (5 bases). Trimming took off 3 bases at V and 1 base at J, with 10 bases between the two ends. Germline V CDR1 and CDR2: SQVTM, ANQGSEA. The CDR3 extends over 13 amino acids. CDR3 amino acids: CSVEAGDSYEQYF. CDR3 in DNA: TGCAGCGTTGAGGCGGGTGATTCCTACGAGCAGTACTTC.

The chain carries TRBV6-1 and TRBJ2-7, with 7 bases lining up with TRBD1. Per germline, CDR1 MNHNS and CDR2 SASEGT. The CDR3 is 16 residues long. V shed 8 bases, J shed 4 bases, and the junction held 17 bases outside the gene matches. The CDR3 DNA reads TGTGCCAGCGGGCCTACAGGGGAGCTTATGAGATACGAGCAGTACTTC. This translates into CASGPTGELMRYEQYF.

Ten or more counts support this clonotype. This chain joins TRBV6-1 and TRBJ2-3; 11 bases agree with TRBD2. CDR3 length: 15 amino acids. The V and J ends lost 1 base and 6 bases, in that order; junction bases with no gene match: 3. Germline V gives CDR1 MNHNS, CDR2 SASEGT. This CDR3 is CASSEVSGGADTQYF. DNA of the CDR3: TGTGCCAGCAGTGAAGTTAGCGGGGGGGCCGATACGCAGTATTTT.

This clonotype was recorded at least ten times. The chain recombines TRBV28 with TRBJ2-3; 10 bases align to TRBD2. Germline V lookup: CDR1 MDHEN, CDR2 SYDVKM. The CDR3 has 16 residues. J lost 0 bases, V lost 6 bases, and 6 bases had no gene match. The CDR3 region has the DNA TGTGCCAGCAGGGCTAGCGGGGGCCTTAGCACAGATACGCAGTATTTT. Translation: CASRASGGLSTDTQYF.

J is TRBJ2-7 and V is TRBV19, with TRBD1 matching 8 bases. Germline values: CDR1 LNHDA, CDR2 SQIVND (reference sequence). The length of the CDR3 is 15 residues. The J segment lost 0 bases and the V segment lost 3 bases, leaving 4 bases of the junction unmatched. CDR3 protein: CASSIGQGFSYEQYF. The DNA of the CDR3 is TGTGCCAGTAGTATTGGACAGGGATTCTCCTACGAGCAGTACTTC. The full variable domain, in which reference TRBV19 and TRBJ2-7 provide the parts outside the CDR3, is DGGITQSPKYLFRKEGQNVTLSCEQNLNHDAMYWYRQDPGQGLRLIYYSQIVNDFQKGDIAEGYSVSREKKESFPLTVTSAQKNPTAFYLCASSIGQGFSYEQYFGPGTRLTVT.

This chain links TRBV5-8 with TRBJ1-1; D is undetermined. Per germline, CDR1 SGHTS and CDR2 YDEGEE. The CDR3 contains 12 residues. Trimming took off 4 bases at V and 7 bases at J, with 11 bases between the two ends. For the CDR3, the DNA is TGTGCCAGCAGCCACGTGGGTCTTGAAGCTTTCTTT. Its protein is CASSHVGLEAFF.